This T cell receptor (beta chain) was captured by sequencing in a study of T-cell memory formation after mild COVID-19. Turning to the study itself: TCR clusters largely stayed donor specific.

It was 5'RACE with constant-segment primers that produced the TCR alpha and TCR beta cDNA libraries, which carried sample barcodes and UMIs. In TCRdb, the 5' RACE reads were re-called with MiXCR into one record per CDR3 protein. The sample includes hundreds of thousands of distinct CDR3 sequences, around 30% of them seen just once. This CDR3 spans 14 amino acids. Deletions cut 6 bases from V and 3 bases from J, with 15 bases between. Germline CDR1 reads SGHKS; CDR2 reads YYEKEE (reference sequence). Source material: PBMCs or a T cell subset sorted from them (not recorded which). The chain has TRBV5-5 and TRBJ1-2, with D perhaps TRBD1 (6 bases). The source is an adult woman who had mild COVID-19 (a few samples of this study predate the infection). Cell type and time point are not known. Here the CDR3 reads CASTERGAYYGYTF. In DNA, the CDR3 is TGTGCCAGCACCGAGCGGGGGGCCTACTATGGCTACACCTTC.